The source of this T cell receptor (beta chain) is a study of cytomegalovirus exposure and HLA in healthy donors. On the study more broadly: Earlier results showed almost 120 million unique TCR beta sequences derived from approximately 170 million T cells. Study outcomes and limitations: An analysis that was carried out later associated 16,000 or so TCR beta sequences with HLA alleles at 0.05 false discovery rate. The presence/absence work took it that sequencing depth was about the same across donors.

Germline CDR1 MGHRA, CDR2 YSYEKL. V trimming: 5 bases; J trimming: 4 bases; junction bases outside the gene matches: 8. The length of the CDR3 is 16 residues. This clone was picked up a small number of times. The antigen is not known. Primers for the PCR totalled 60 Vbeta and 13 Jbeta. Clones were read by immunoSEQ multiplex PCR, and TCRdb kept only the in-frame ones, dropping some. The sample has some 140,000 clones; over 65% are singletons. This receptor was identified in a man aged 40-55 years in good health and CMV-seronegative. Sequences were obtained from PBMCs. The V call is TRBV4-1, the J call TRBJ2-3; 11 nucleotides line up with TRBD1. The CDR3 nucleotides are TGCGCCAGCAGCTTAGGACAGGGGGCGTACGCAGATACGCAGTATTTT. Encoded protein: CASSLGQGAYADTQYF.